The 25 T cell receptor beta chains below come from one sample, sequenced in a study of T cells in Graves' hyperthyroidism and ophthalmopathy. The TCR beta CDR3 regions underwent amplification using RNA transcripts as the source. A set of HTBI primers served as the primers for a first-round RT-PCR of the TCR CDR3. TCRdb fed the multiplex PCR reads into MiXCR, producing one record per CDR3 protein. The sample gives 300,000 to 400,000 distinct CDR3 sequences, roughly 18% of which show up once; 45% to 50% is in the top ten. Sequenced sample: blood. The receptors here all came from a woman in her fifties or sixties with Graves' hyperthyroidism.

Written as DNA, the CDR3 is TGTGCCAGCAGTCCCGGGACTAGCGGGTTGGGCTCCTACAATGAGCAGTTCTTC. Amino acid sequence: CASSPGTSGLGSYNEQFF. The chain employs TRBV7-3 and TRBJ2-1; TRBD2 matches at 12 bases. The germline gives CDR1 SGHTA, CDR2 FQGTGA. This CDR3 has 18 residues. V was pared by 6 bases and J by 0 bases, with 9 bases of the junction left unmatched.

This clonotype was observed many times. This chain joins TRBV28 and TRBJ2-1, with D possibly being TRBD2 (6 bases). The V gene lost 6 bases and the J gene lost 0 bases, with 15 bases spanning the gap. The CDR3 totals 16 residues. Per the germline V gene, CDR1 is MDHEN and CDR2 is SYDVKM. The CDR3 protein is CASRAAGQHSYNEQFF. The CDR3 DNA is TGTGCCAGCAGAGCTGCGGGGCAGCACTCCTACAATGAGCAGTTCTTC.

This clonotype was observed many times. V and J are TRBV2 and TRBJ1-5; D may be TRBD1 (5 bases). V lost 6 bases, J lost 7 bases, and 19 bases lay in between. The germline V gene encodes CDR1 SNHLY and CDR2 FYNNEI. The CDR3 consists of 15 residues. CDR3 coding DNA: TGTGCCAGCAGCGTCAGATCAGGGACCGACCAGCCCCAGCATTTT. Translation gives CASSVRSGTDQPQHF.

The CDR3 sequence: CASSPGGRPYEQYF. The CDR3, as DNA: TGTGCCAGCAGCCCCGGGGGACGGCCTTACGAGCAGTACTTC. V and J are TRBV7-9 and TRBJ2-7, with a possible D match to TRBD2 (6 bases). The V gene lost 5 bases and the J gene lost 4 bases, with 15 bases spanning the gap. The CDR3 has 14 residues. Germline assignment: CDR1 SEHNR and CDR2 FQNEAQ (reference sequence). Full variable domain (rest looked up from reference TRBV7-9 and TRBJ2-7): DTGVSQNPRHKITKRGQNVTFRCDPISEHNRLYWYRQTLGQGPEFLTYFQNEAQLEKSRLLSDRFSAERPKGSFSTLEIQRTEQGDSAMYLCASSPGGRPYEQYFGPGTRLTVT.

This clonotype came up a few times. J is TRBJ1-2 and V is TRBV5-1; weak D call: TRBD1 (5 bases). Trimming cost V 3 bases and J 0 bases, with 9 bases left between them. The CDR3 length is 14 residues. Germline V gives CDR1 SGHRS, CDR2 YFSETQ. In DNA, the CDR3 is TGCGCCAGCAGCTCGGACAAAGCTAACTATGGCTACACCTTC. Protein sequence: CASSSDKANYGYTF.

This clonotype occurred a few times. This chain joins TRBV20-1 and TRBJ2-2; TRBD2 agrees at 7 bases. The CDR3 consists of 15 residues. CDR1 DFQATT and CDR2 SNEGSKA come from the germline V gene (reference sequence). V shed 5 bases and J 5 bases; nucleotides not matched to a gene: 11. For the CDR3, the DNA is TGCAGTGCTTATGCTCACGGGGGGATTACCGGGGAGCTGTTTTTT. It is translated as CSAYAHGGITGELFF.

The table lists this clonotype with many counts. The rearrangement links TRBV11-1 to TRBJ2-7; D perhaps matches TRBD2 (6 bases). Germline CDR1 and CDR2: SGHAT and FQDESV (reference sequence). The CDR3 consists of 13 residues. Trimming took 3 bases from V and 4 from J, leaving 10 bases between them. CDR3 sequence reads: CASSFGGAYEQYV. The DNA of the CDR3 is TGTGCCAGCAGCTTCGGCGGGGCGTACGAGCAGTACGTC.

This clonotype was seen many times. The chain combines TRBV28 with TRBJ2-7, with 9 bases lining up with TRBD2. The CDR3 covers 13 residues. V was pared by 6 bases and J by 5 bases, with 5 bases of the junction left unmatched. The V gene's germline CDR1 is MDHEN and CDR2 SYDVKM. The CDR3 protein is CASREGLAHEQYF. CDR3 sequence (DNA): TGTGCCAGCAGGGAGGGACTAGCCCACGAGCAGTACTTC.

V is TRBV7-9 and J is TRBJ2-2; D gene unclear. The CDR3 extends over 14 amino acids. In germline, CDR1 is SEHNR, CDR2 FQNEAQ (reference sequence). V was cut by 5 bases and J by 8 bases, with 15 bases left in between. The CDR3 protein is CASSPKAGTGELFF. For the CDR3, the DNA is TGTGCCAGCAGCCCGAAGGCAGGAACGGGGGAGCTGTTTTTT.

This clonotype was detected ten times or more. The CDR3 protein is CSARQGDNEQFF. For the CDR3, the DNA is TGCAGTGCTAGGCAGGGGGACAATGAGCAGTTCTTC. V gene TRBV20-1 combines with J gene TRBJ2-1; 7 bases fit TRBD1. CDR3 length: 12 residues. The ends lost 3 bases at V and 5 bases at J; junction bases unmatched: 1. The germline gives CDR1 DFQATT, CDR2 SNEGSKA (reference sequence).

At least ten counts were recorded for this clonotype. The chain links TRBV6-1 to TRBJ2-5; D unclear. The CDR3 is 13 residues long. The V and J ends lost 5 bases and 2 bases respectively, with 9 bases between them. The germline V gene has CDR1 MNHNS and CDR2 SASEGT. The CDR3, as DNA: TGTGCCAGCAGTCGGTTCCAGCAAGAGACCCAGTACTTC. The encoded protein is CASSRFQQETQYF.

This chain links TRBV18 with TRBJ2-3; possibly TRBD1 or TRBD2 for D (5 bases each). V lost 2 bases and J 2 bases, leaving 14 bases between the germline ends. The CDR3 has 16 residues. The germline V gene encodes CDR1 KGHSH and CDR2 LQKENI. The CDR3 here is CASSPGTYGDTDTQYF. The CDR3 DNA follows: TGTGCCAGCTCACCAGGGACGTACGGGGACACAGATACGCAGTATTTT.

This clonotype turned up a few times. The rearrangement links TRBV15 to TRBJ2-2, with D unclear. CDR3 length: 16 amino acids. Germline V gene data show CDR1 as LNHNV and CDR2 as YYDKDF (reference sequence). V was clipped by 1 base and J by 7 bases, with 16 bases between them. The CDR3 is CATSRVGLGIIGELFF. In DNA form, the CDR3 reads TGTGCCACCAGCAGAGTTGGATTGGGAATTATCGGGGAGCTGTTTTTT.

The genes are TRBV12-3 or TRBV12-4 and TRBJ1-5; D remains unclear. V dropped 3 bases and J dropped 6 bases, with 9 bases sitting between them. CDR3 length: 13 residues. CDR3 amino acids: CASSFGPLQPQHF. CDR3 nucleotide sequence: TGTGCCAGCAGTTTTGGTCCCCTTCAGCCCCAGCATTTT.

The sample holds many counts of this clonotype. J is TRBJ1-1 and V is TRBV12-3 or TRBV12-4; the match to TRBD1 covers 8 bases. V lost 6 bases to trimming and J lost 4 bases; unmatched junction nucleotides: 7. This CDR3 is built from 14 residues. In DNA form, the CDR3 reads TGTGCCAGCAGGCGGGGACAGGTCCTCACTGAAGCTTTCTTT. Residues: CASRRGQVLTEAFF.

This clonotype has at least ten counts. The V gene is TRBV11-2, the J gene TRBJ2-7; 9 bases agree with TRBD1. The CDR3 spans 16 residues. V trimming: 3 bases; J trimming: 7 bases; junction bases outside the gene matches: 13. Per germline, CDR1 SGHAT and CDR2 FQNNGV. The CDR3 bases are TGTGCCAGCAGCTTTAGATCACAGGGGGCGTTGAGTGAGCAGTACGTC. This codes for CASSFRSQGALSEQYV.

This clonotype was detected many times. The chain employs TRBV7-8 and TRBJ2-1; D is unclear. The CDR3 length is 12 residues. Trimming removed 1 base at V and 5 bases at J, with 3 bases between. Per the germline V gene, CDR1 is SGHVS and CDR2 is FQNEAQ. DNA for the CDR3: TGTGCCAGCAGCTTAGAGGACAATGAGCAGTTCTTC. Residues: CASSLEDNEQFF. Supplemented by reference TRBV7-8 and TRBJ2-1, the full variable domain reads GAGVSQSPRYKVAKRGQDVALRCDPISGHVSLFWYQQALGQGPEFLTYFQNEAQLDKSGLPSDRFFAERPEGSVSTLKIQRTQQEDSAVYLCASSLEDNEQFFGPGTRLTVL.

There are many counts of this clonotype. V and J are TRBV12-3 or TRBV12-4 and TRBJ2-3, with a weak D call TRBD2 (6 bases). With 5 bases removed from V and 8 bases from J, the gap between germline ends came to 11 bases. The CDR3 totals 12 residues. In DNA, the CDR3 is TGTGCCAGCAGTACTAGCATGGGTACGCAGTATTTT. Translation: CASSTSMGTQYF.

This clonotype was seen only a few times. This chain joins TRBV11-2 and TRBJ2-5; D call uncertain. Deletions cut 5 bases from V and 4 bases from J, with 5 bases between. Germline assignment: CDR1 SGHAT and CDR2 FQNNGV. This CDR3 spans 11 amino acids. The CDR3 DNA reads TGTGCCAGCAGCGTTAGAGAGACCCAGTACTTC. This codes for CASSVRETQYF.

The V gene is TRBV29-1, the J gene TRBJ2-2; tentative D call: TRBD1 (6 bases). CDR3 length: 14 amino acids. V was clipped by 5 bases and J by 0 bases, with 10 bases between them. Germline lookup yields CDR1 SQVTM and CDR2 ANQGSEA. CDR3: CSVPTGANTGELFF. The DNA for the CDR3 is TGCAGCGTTCCGACAGGAGCGAACACCGGGGAGCTGTTTTTT.

This clonotype was recorded many times. The chain has TRBV11-3 and TRBJ2-1; TRBD2 agrees at 7 bases. Germline CDR1 reads SGHNT; CDR2 reads YENEEA. Trimming took 5 bases from V and 0 from J; bases not matched to a gene: 7. This CDR3 contains 16 residues. In DNA, the CDR3 is TGTGCCAGCAGCCTCGGGGGGTTTCGCTCCTACAATGAGCAGTTCTTC. Protein sequence: CASSLGGFRSYNEQFF.

The chain carries TRBV9 and TRBJ2-1; either TRBD1 or TRBD2 may fit D (7 bases each). The germline V and J ends were trimmed by 4 bases and 10 bases, with 21 bases remaining between them. The germline V gene encodes CDR1 SGDLS and CDR2 YYNGEE. The CDR3 has 15 residues. The CDR3 protein is CASSLGEGATGEQFF. CDR3 nucleotide sequence: TGTGCCAGCAGCTTAGGGGAGGGGGCCACGGGGGAGCAGTTCTTC.

The chain links TRBV27 to TRBJ2-2, with D possibly being TRBD2 (6 bases). V shed 7 bases and J shed 3 bases, with 18 bases lying between them. Looked up from germline, CDR1 is MNHEY and CDR2 is SMNVEV (reference sequence). The CDR3 sequence is 16 residues long. The CDR3 DNA is TGTGCCAGCACCGTGGGAGGCCTAGGGCACACCGGGGAGCTGTTTTTT. Translation gives CASTVGGLGHTGELFF.

This chain joins TRBV3-1 and TRBJ2-7, with 9 bases aligning to TRBD2. CDR1 is LGHDT and CDR2 is YNNKEL in the germline V gene (reference sequence). The CDR3 runs to 14 residues. The ends lost 6 bases at V and 6 bases at J; junction bases unmatched: 9. The CDR3 bases are TGTGCCAGCAGTGACTCTAGCGGGAACCGCGAGCAGTACTTC. It is translated as CASSDSSGNREQYF.

This clonotype was seen ten or more times. The genes are TRBV5-1 and TRBJ1-1; D possibly corresponds to TRBD1 (5 bases). The CDR3 runs 18 residues. V lost 1 base and J 0 bases, leaving 19 bases between the germline ends. In germline, CDR1 is SGHRS, CDR2 YFSETQ. CDR3 bases: TGCGCCAGCAGCTTGTGGTCTCGGGGACGGGGGGTGAACACTGAAGCTTTCTTT. This codes for CASSLWSRGRGVNTEAFF.